This TCR beta chain was sequenced during a study of cytomegalovirus exposure and HLA in healthy donors. Study observations and caveats: Among donors in an Asian-associated ancestry cluster, a later analysis reportedly found fewer N-insertions than the approximately 700-donor mean. With further analysis later on, most CMV-associated TCR beta chains appeared HLA-restricted. Accurate prediction of most subjects' HLA-A and HLA-B alleles from TCR beta sequences was reported.

As for this clone: Its antigen remains unidentified.

The study ran its PCR with 60 Vbeta and 13 Jbeta primers. The method was immunoSEQ multiplex PCR; TCRdb's version includes in-frame clones alone and lacks a portion of them. The sample lists 150,000 to 200,000 clones, over 75% occurring once. Germline V lookup: CDR1 MGHDK, CDR2 SYGVNS. Losses at the gene ends were 7 bases for V and 1 base for J; bases not matched to a gene: 6. CDR3 length: 16 residues. The TCR comes from a woman in her 30s in good health and CMV-seronegative. The source material was PBMCs. The genes are TRBV25-1 and TRBJ2-1, with TRBD2 matching 11 bases. The CDR3 is CASTPTSGGSYNEQFF. The CDR3 DNA is TGTGCCAGCACCCCAACTAGCGGGGGATCCTACAATGAGCAGTTCTTC.